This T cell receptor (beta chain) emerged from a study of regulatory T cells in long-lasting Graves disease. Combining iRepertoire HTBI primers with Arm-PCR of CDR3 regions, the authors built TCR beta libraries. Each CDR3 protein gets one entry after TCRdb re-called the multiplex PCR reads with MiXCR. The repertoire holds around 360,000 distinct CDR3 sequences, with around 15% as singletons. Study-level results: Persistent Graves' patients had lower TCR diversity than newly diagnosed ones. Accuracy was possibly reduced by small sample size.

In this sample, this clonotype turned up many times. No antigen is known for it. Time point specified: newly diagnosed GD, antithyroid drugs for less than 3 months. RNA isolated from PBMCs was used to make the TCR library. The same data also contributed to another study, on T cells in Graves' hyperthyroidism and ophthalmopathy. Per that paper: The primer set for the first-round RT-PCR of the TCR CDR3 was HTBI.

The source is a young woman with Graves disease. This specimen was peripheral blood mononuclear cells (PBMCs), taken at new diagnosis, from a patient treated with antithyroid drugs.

In DNA, the CDR3 is TGTGCCAGCAAGGGCTCGTTCGAGCAGTACTTC. It codes for CASKGSFEQYF. The chain combines TRBV2 with TRBJ2-7; the D is unclear. V gave up 7 bases and J gave up 6 bases, with 10 bases separating them. Germline loops: CDR1 SNHLY, CDR2 FYNNEI. The CDR3 extends over 11 amino acids.